This record concerns one T cell receptor beta chain sequence. Method: immunoSEQ multiplex PCR; TCRdb's copy keeps in-frame clones and lacks some. The table lists 120,000 to 150,000 clones, roughly 89% of them singletons. The entry originates in a study of Ad26.COV2.S vaccination and SARS-CoV-2 variants. This sequence originates from a human donor who had recovered from COVID-19. The sample was peripheral blood, taken after recovery from COVID-19.

The CDR3, as DNA: TGTGCCAGCAGCCACACCCAGCGTCAGGGGGCCCCCTACAATGAGCAGTTCTTC. Translating it yields CASSHTQRQGAPYNEQFF. The rearrangement links TRBV11-3 to TRBJ2-1; 8 bases fit TRBD1. From germline, CDR1 is SGHNT and CDR2 YENEEA. J gave up 2 bases and V 5 bases, and 14 bases lay outside the gene matches. The CDR3 is 18 residues long.